This TCR beta chain came from a study of cytotoxic CD8 clonotypes in ibrutinib-treated CLL. Produced via immunoSEQ multiplex PCR; TCRdb's table is partial and in-frame only. The sample yields 95,000 to 100,000 clones, approximately 78% seen once. CDR3 length: 15 residues. Germline lookup yields CDR1 LNHDA and CDR2 SQIVND (reference sequence). V dropped 6 bases and J dropped 2 bases, with 17 bases sitting between them. This receptor was identified in a human donor with chronic lymphocytic leukemia. The chain links TRBV19 to TRBJ2-7, with D possibly TRBD1 on 5 matching bases. Here the sequenced sample was PBMCs, taken after 12 months of ibrutinib treatment. DNA of the CDR3: TGTGCCAGTAGAAAATCATGGCAGGGCACCTACGAGCAGTACTTC. It codes for CASRKSWQGTYEQYF.